This entry lists 28 T cell receptor beta chains sequenced from one sample in a study of T-cell reconstitution after alpha-beta-depleted transplantation in children. The authors prepared the TCRbeta library with unique molecular identifiers. Each CDR3 protein is one row after TCRdb ran MiXCR on the PCR reads. The table includes around 300,000 distinct CDR3 sequences, 6% to 10% detected once. Study-wide findings and caveats: One year post-transplant, T-cell counts and diversity were largely derived from T cells produced anew.

No antigens are known for them. The sample consisted of peripheral blood, taken 360 days after TCRalphabeta/CD19-depleted stem cell transplant. The receptors stem from a female patient aged 2-9 years who had a stem cell transplant for Fanconi anemia, so the T cells may come from the graft donor.

This clonotype was seen only a few times. This chain uses TRBV3-1 with TRBJ2-1; perhaps TRBD1 as D (5 bases). CDR3 length: 12 residues. Trimming took off 8 bases at V and 4 bases at J, with 9 bases between the two ends. Germline assignment: CDR1 LGHDT and CDR2 YNNKEL (reference sequence). The CDR3 here is CASGALYNEQFF. The CDR3 coding sequence is TGTGCCAGCGGGGCCCTTTACAATGAGCAGTTCTTC.

This clonotype has only a few counts. This chain uses TRBV18 with TRBJ2-7, with no clear D. Trimming took off 6 bases at V and 0 bases at J, with 15 bases between the two ends. This CDR3 spans 15 amino acids. CDR1 KGHSH and CDR2 LQKENI come from the germline V gene. CDR3: CASSLRPGGSYEQYF. DNA of the CDR3: TGTGCCAGCTCCCTCCGCCCAGGCGGCTCCTACGAGCAGTACTTC.

CDR3 coding DNA: TGCGCCAGCAGCCCCGGACAGGGGGTTAGCAATCAGCCCCAGCATTTT. It translates to CASSPGQGVSNQPQHF. The rearrangement uses TRBV5-1 and TRBJ1-5, with 10 bases identical to TRBD1. The CDR3 has 16 residues. Germline values: CDR1 SGHRS, CDR2 YFSETQ. With V trimmed by 4 bases and J by 0 bases, 4 bases remained unmatched.

This clonotype appeared many times. V usage is TRBV15 and J usage is TRBJ2-3; D is ambiguous. Germline V gene data show CDR1 as LNHNV and CDR2 as YYDKDF (reference sequence). The CDR3 runs 15 residues. V was shortened by 1 base and J by 0 bases, with 8 bases between the two germline ends. The CDR3 DNA is TGTGCCACCAGCAGAGCGTCAACTAGCACAGATACGCAGTATTTT. Translating gives CATSRASTSTDTQYF.

This clonotype was picked up a small number of times. The chain uses TRBV5-8 and TRBJ1-4, with 9 nucleotides matching TRBD1. This CDR3 has 17 amino acids. V was pared by 4 bases and J by 4 bases, with 11 bases of the junction left unmatched. CDR1 is SGHTS and CDR2 is YDEGEE in the germline V gene. For the CDR3, the DNA is TGTGCCAGCAGCGCCGGGACAGGGACCCGTCTTAATGAAAAACTGTTTTTT. Protein product: CASSAGTGTRLNEKLFF.

This chain joins TRBV28 and TRBJ1-6; 7 nucleotides agree with TRBD1. J lost 2 bases, V lost 5 bases, and 6 bases had no gene match. CDR1 and CDR2 (germline): MDHEN, SYDVKM. The CDR3 sequence is 16 residues long. The DNA of the CDR3 is TGTGCCAGCAGTGGTAACAGGGGCACCTATAATTCACCCCTCCACTTT. It specifies CASSGNRGTYNSPLHF.

The V and J genes are TRBV6-2 or TRBV6-3 and TRBJ2-3; no reliable D call. This CDR3 is 13 amino acids long. Germline V gives CDR1 MNHEY, CDR2 SVGEGT. V lost 6 bases to trimming and J lost 2 bases, with 9 bases between them. CDR3 residues: CASRNDSTDTQYF. The CDR3 coding sequence is TGTGCCAGCAGAAACGACTCCACAGATACGCAGTATTTT.

This sequence joins TRBV7-9 and TRBJ2-3, with 14 bases aligning to TRBD2. The V segment lost 3 bases and the J segment 3 bases; nucleotides outside the gene matches: 5. The CDR3 length is 17 residues. The V gene's germline CDR1 is SEHNR and CDR2 FQNEAQ (reference sequence). CDR3 protein: CASSFGGLAGDTDTQYF. DNA for the CDR3: TGTGCCAGCAGCTTTGGGGGACTAGCGGGAGATACAGATACGCAGTATTTT.

This clonotype was detected a few times. The chain uses TRBV3-1 and TRBJ2-7, with TRBD1 as a possible D gene (9 bases). The V and J ends lost 1 base and 2 bases respectively, with 15 bases between them. This CDR3 region has 16 residues. Germline V gene sequence: CDR1 LGHDT, CDR2 YNNKEL (reference sequence). The chain's CDR3 is CASSQVAGTGPYEQYF. The CDR3 DNA reads TGTGCCAGCAGCCAAGTAGCGGGGACAGGGCCCTACGAGCAGTACTTC.

This clonotype was detected ten times or more. This chain links TRBV25-1 with TRBJ2-7, with a weak D call TRBD2 (6 bases). The V end was cut by 5 bases, the J end by 0 bases, with 17 bases between. Germline assignment: CDR1 MGHDK and CDR2 SYGVNS. CDR3 length equals 16 residues. The CDR3 spells CASSTPEGSNSYEQYF. The CDR3 DNA sequence: TGTGCCAGCAGTACCCCGGAGGGATCTAACTCCTACGAGCAGTACTTC.

In its sample, this clonotype was seen many times. The genes are TRBV28 and TRBJ2-1; D remains unclear. Between the trimmed V and J ends, which lost 5 bases and 6 bases, there was a span of 8 bases. This CDR3 has 12 amino acids. Germline CDR1 reads MDHEN; CDR2 reads SYDVKM. The CDR3 loop is CASSPHRNEQFF. The DNA for the CDR3 is TGTGCCAGCAGTCCCCATCGCAATGAGCAGTTCTTC.

This clonotype appeared many times. The V gene is TRBV7-9, the J gene TRBJ1-2, with a tentative D call TRBD1 (5 bases). V was clipped by 8 bases and J by 3 bases, with 19 bases between them. This CDR3 region has 15 residues. Germline V gene lookup returns CDR1 SEHNR and CDR2 FQNEAQ (reference sequence). Written as DNA, the CDR3 is TGTGCCAGCCTGAATTGGGACGCCAGGGACTATGGCTACACCTTC. Residues: CASLNWDARDYGYTF.

The chain is built from TRBV10-3 and TRBJ2-6, with 7 bases that match TRBD2. From germline, CDR1 is ENHRY and CDR2 SYGVKD. The CDR3 has 16 residues. The junction had 13 bases not matched to a gene; V was cut back by 10 bases and J by 4 bases. The CDR3 loop is CATSGAGDKGANVLTF. CDR3 sequence (DNA): TGTGCCACCTCCGGGGCGGGAGACAAGGGGGCCAACGTCCTGACTTTC.

V gene TRBV15 combines with J gene TRBJ1-5; possibly TRBD1 for D (6 bases). The CDR3 contains 18 residues. Germline-derived CDR1 and CDR2 are LNHNV and YYDKDF (reference sequence). Trimming removed 0 bases at V and 2 bases at J, with 17 bases between. This CDR3 is CATSREGGAQGRNQPQHF. The CDR3 coding sequence is TGTGCCACCAGCAGAGAGGGGGGGGCCCAAGGGCGCAATCAGCCCCAGCATTTT.

The gene calls are TRBV11-1 and TRBJ1-5, with 7 bases that match TRBD1. The germline V gene has CDR1 SGHAT and CDR2 FQDESV (reference sequence). The V and J ends lost 0 bases and 0 bases, in that order; junction bases with no gene match: 11. The length of the CDR3 is 19 residues. In DNA, the CDR3 is TGTGCCAGCAGCTTAGCATGGGGACAGCGGGGGACTAGCAATCAGCCCCAGCATTTT. Protein product: CASSLAWGQRGTSNQPQHF.

This clonotype occurred many times. V is TRBV6-4 and J is TRBJ2-7, with D perhaps matching TRBD1 or TRBD2 (6 bases each). The CDR3 sequence is 16 residues long. The V gene lost 0 bases and the J gene lost 0 bases, with 12 bases spanning the gap. Per the germline V gene, CDR1 is MRHNA and CDR2 is SNTAGT. CDR3 sequence (DNA): TGTGCCAGCAGTGACTCGGAGGGGGTGAGCTCCTACGAGCAGTACGTC. Translated: CASSDSEGVSSYEQYV.

There are many counts of this clonotype. This chain links TRBV6-5 with TRBJ1-5; D not resolved. CDR1 and CDR2 from the germline V gene are MNHEY and SVGAGI. Trimming took 2 bases from V and 5 from J, leaving 7 bases between them. This CDR3 contains 13 residues. This chain's CDR3 is CASSYRKDQPQHF. The CDR3 DNA sequence: TGTGCCAGCAGTTACAGGAAGGATCAGCCCCAGCATTTT.

Many counts were recorded for this clonotype. The J gene is TRBJ2-7, the V gene TRBV3-1; D call uncertain. V was pared by 4 bases and J by 3 bases, with 10 bases between. The CDR3 is made up of 13 amino acids. The V gene's germline CDR1 is LGHDT and CDR2 YNNKEL (reference sequence). The CDR3 DNA reads as TGTGCCAGCAGCCTAACAGTTTACTACGAGCAGTACTTC. The encoded protein is CASSLTVYYEQYF.

J is TRBJ1-5 and V is TRBV28, with D perhaps matching TRBD1 (5 bases). CDR3 size: 16 residues. Germline V gives CDR1 MDHEN, CDR2 SYDVKM. With 6 bases removed from V and 6 bases from J, the gap between germline ends came to 21 bases. CDR3 in DNA: TGTGCCAGCAGCCCCTCAGGTTGGAGGGGAGCTCAGCCCCAGCATTTT. This sequence encodes CASSPSGWRGAQPQHF.

The chain is built from TRBV29-1 and TRBJ1-2; a possible D gene is TRBD1 (6 bases). This CDR3 has 15 residues. Germline assignment: CDR1 SQVTM and CDR2 ANQGSEA. Trimming took 4 bases from V and 2 from J, leaving 17 bases between them. The CDR3 reads CSVGQDSLFNYGYTF. CDR3 DNA sequence: TGCAGCGTTGGCCAGGACAGCCTATTCAACTATGGCTACACCTTC.

V is TRBV5-5 and J is TRBJ2-3, with 7 bases that match TRBD2. Germline V gene data show CDR1 as SGHKS and CDR2 as YYEKEE (reference sequence). The CDR3 sequence is 17 residues long. V was pared by 0 bases and J by 0 bases, with 7 bases of the junction left unmatched. The CDR3: CASSLGPSGASTDTQYF. In DNA form, the CDR3 reads TGTGCCAGCAGCTTGGGGCCCAGCGGGGCTAGCACAGATACGCAGTATTTT.

This clonotype occurred a few times. This chain links TRBV27 with TRBJ2-1, with D tentatively TRBD2 (6 bases). Trimming shortened V by 5 bases and J by 5 bases, and 16 bases separated the two germline ends. Germline-derived CDR1 and CDR2 are MNHEY and SMNVEV (reference sequence). This CDR3 region has 15 residues. The CDR3 bases are TGTGCCAGCAGTCCCTCCCTAGCGTCTAACAATGAGCAGTTCTTC. Its protein product is CASSPSLASNNEQFF.

J is TRBJ2-5 and V is TRBV11-2; possible D gene TRBD2, 5 bases. In germline, CDR1 is SGHAT, CDR2 FQNNGV. The CDR3 length is 18 residues. V dropped 0 bases and J dropped 2 bases, with 19 bases sitting between them. The DNA for the CDR3 is TGTGCCAGCAGCTTAGATTTGTCGGGGTGGATACGACAAGAGACCCAGTACTTC. Protein sequence: CASSLDLSGWIRQETQYF.

In its sample, this clonotype was seen many times. The chain carries TRBV15 and TRBJ2-1, with D tentatively TRBD2 (5 bases). Germline CDR1 LNHNV, CDR2 YYDKDF (reference sequence). Trimming left V 5 bases short and J 9 bases short, with 11 bases between. The CDR3 contains 12 residues. DNA for the CDR3: TGTGCCACCAGCGGAGGAGCTCTTGAGCAGTTCTTC. Residues: CATSGGALEQFF. Based on the CDR3 plus reference TRBV15 and TRBJ2-1, the full variable domain is DAMVIQNPRYQVTQFGKPVTLSCSQTLNHNVMYWYQQKSSQAPKLLFHYYDKDFNNEADTPDNFQSRRPNTSFCFLDIRSPGLGDTAMYLCATSGGALEQFFGPGTRLTVL.

This clonotype was counted ten times or more. The chain uses TRBV6-2 or TRBV6-3 and TRBJ2-7; D unresolved. The CDR3 has 15 amino acids. V gave up 6 bases and J gave up 1 base, with 16 bases separating them. Germline CDR1 MNHEY, CDR2 SVGEGT. CDR3 nucleotide sequence: TGTGCCAGCAGGCTAGGATTCTCGAATTCCTACGAGCAGTACTTC. It yields the protein CASRLGFSNSYEQYF.

This clonotype was observed at least ten times. V gene TRBV18 combines with J gene TRBJ2-1; D is possibly TRBD1 (5 bases). V was shortened by 6 bases and J by 4 bases, with 13 bases between the two germline ends. This CDR3 is built from 14 residues. Germline assignment: CDR1 KGHSH and CDR2 LQKENI. In DNA form, the CDR3 reads TGTGCCAGCTCCCGGACACAGACTTACAATGAGCAGTTCTTC. The encoded protein is CASSRTQTYNEQFF.

This clonotype was recorded many times. The V and J genes are TRBV5-1 and TRBJ2-3; TRBD1 matches 9 bases. The germline CDR1 and CDR2 sequences are SGHRS and YFSETQ. The CDR3 runs to 14 residues. With 10 bases clipped from V and 1 base from J, the junction kept 7 bases outside the gene matches. The CDR3 region is CAGRRTGGTDTQYF. In DNA form, the CDR3 reads TGCGCCGGTCGGAGGACAGGGGGCACAGATACGCAGTATTTT.

The chain has TRBV5-1 and TRBJ1-2; 8 bases agree with TRBD1. Germline loops: CDR1 SGHRS, CDR2 YFSETQ. The CDR3 covers 16 residues. The junction had 13 bases not matched to a gene; V was cut back by 4 bases and J by 5 bases. The CDR3 region is CASSLFGQGLSYGYTF. CDR3 bases: TGCGCCAGCAGCCTATTCGGACAGGGACTGAGTTATGGCTACACCTTC.